Given below is one T cell receptor beta chain in context. Data came from immunoSEQ multiplex PCR; TCRdb stores just in-frame clones and leaves some out. This table holds 65,000 to 95,000 clones, around 89% found once. In germline, CDR1 is LGHNA, CDR2 YSLEER. V was shortened by 0 bases and J by 8 bases, with 8 bases between the two germline ends. The CDR3 sequence is 14 residues long. The source of the sample is a study of control samples from healthy donors and cancer patients. Sequenced sample: blood. This chain uses TRBV4-3 with TRBJ1-6; D uncertain. The sequence derives from a man aged 45 to 65 in good health. The CDR3 is CASSQDLGDSPLHF. The CDR3 DNA reads TGCGCCAGCAGCCAAGATCTGGGAGATTCACCCCTCCACTTT.